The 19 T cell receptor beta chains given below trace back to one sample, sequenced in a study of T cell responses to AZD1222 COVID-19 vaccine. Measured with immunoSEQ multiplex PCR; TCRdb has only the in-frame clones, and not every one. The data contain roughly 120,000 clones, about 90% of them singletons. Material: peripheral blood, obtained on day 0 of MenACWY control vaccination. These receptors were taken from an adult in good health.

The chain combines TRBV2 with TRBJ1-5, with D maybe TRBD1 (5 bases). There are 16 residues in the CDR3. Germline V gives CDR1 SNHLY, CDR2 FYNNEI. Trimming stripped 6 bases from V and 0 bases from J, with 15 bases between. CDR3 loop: CASRAPGGVSNQPQHF. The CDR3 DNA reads TGTGCCAGCAGAGCTCCCGGGGGGGTTAGCAATCAGCCCCAGCATTTT.

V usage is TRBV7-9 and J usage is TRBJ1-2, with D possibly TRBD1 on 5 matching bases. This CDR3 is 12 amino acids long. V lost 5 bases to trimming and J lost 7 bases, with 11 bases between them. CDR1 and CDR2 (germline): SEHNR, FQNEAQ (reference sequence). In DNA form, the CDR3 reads TGTGCCAGCAGCGGTCTGGGGGTTGGCTACACCTTC. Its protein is CASSGLGVGYTF.

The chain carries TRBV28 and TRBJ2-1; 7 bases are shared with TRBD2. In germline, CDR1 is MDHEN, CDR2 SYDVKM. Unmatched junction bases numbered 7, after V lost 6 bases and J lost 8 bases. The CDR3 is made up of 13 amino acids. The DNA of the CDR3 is TGTGCCAGCAGGAGGCAGGGAGGGGATGAGCAGTTCTTC. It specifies CASRRQGGDEQFF.

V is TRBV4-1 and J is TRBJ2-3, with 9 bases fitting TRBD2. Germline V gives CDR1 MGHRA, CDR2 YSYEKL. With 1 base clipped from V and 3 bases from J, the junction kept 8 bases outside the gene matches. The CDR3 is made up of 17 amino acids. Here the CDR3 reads CASSQVLAGVVTDTQYF. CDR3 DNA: TGCGCCAGCAGCCAAGTCTTAGCGGGAGTTGTGACAGATACGCAGTATTTT.

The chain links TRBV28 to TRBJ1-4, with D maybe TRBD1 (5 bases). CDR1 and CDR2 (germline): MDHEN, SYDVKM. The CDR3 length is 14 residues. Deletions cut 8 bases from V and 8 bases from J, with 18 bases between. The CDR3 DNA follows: TGTGCCAGCGGGGCACAGAAAGCGGGGGAAAAACTGTTTTTT. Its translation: CASGAQKAGEKLFF.

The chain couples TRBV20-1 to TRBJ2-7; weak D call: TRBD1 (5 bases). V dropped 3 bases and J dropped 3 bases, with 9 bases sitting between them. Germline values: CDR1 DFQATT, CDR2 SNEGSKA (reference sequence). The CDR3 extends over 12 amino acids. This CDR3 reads CSASPRVYEQYF. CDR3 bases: TGCAGTGCTAGTCCCAGGGTCTACGAGCAGTACTTC.

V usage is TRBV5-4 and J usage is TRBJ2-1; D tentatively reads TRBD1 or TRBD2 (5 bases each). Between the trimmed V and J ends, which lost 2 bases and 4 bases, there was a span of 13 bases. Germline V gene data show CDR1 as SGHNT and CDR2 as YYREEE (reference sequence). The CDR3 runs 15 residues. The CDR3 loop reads CASSLPGPIYNEQFF. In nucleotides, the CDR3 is TGTGCCAGCAGCTTACCGGGACCCATTTACAATGAGCAGTTCTTC.

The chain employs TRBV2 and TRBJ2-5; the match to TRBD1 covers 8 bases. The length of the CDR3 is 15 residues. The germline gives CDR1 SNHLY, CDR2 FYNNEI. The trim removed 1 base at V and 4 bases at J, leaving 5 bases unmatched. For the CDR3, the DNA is TGTGCCAGCAGTGAAGTCCAGGGGGCGACAGAGACCCAGTACTTC. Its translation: CASSEVQGATETQYF.

CDR3 region: CASSPGWTRGYTF. CDR3 in DNA: TGTGCCAGCAGCCCCGGTTGGACGAGGGGCTACACCTTC. The J gene is TRBJ1-2, the V gene TRBV5-6; D unclear. Germline V gene lookup returns CDR1 SGHDT and CDR2 YYEEEE. The CDR3 extends over 13 amino acids. V was shortened by 4 bases and J by 8 bases, with 15 bases between the two germline ends.

The CDR3 nucleotides are TGTGCCAGCAGCTTCATGGAGGATGAGCAGTTCTTC. Translated, it gives CASSFMEDEQFF. This chain joins TRBV11-2 and TRBJ2-1; the D gene is possibly TRBD2 (5 bases). Germline loops: CDR1 SGHAT, CDR2 FQNNGV. With 3 bases removed from V and 8 bases from J, the gap between germline ends came to 8 bases. The CDR3 consists of 12 residues.

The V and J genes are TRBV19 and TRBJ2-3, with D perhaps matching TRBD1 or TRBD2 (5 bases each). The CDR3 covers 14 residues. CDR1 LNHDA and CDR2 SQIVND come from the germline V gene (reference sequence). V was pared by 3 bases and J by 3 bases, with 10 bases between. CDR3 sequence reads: CASSIGTETDTQYF. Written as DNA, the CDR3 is TGTGCCAGTAGTATTGGGACGGAGACAGATACGCAGTATTTT.

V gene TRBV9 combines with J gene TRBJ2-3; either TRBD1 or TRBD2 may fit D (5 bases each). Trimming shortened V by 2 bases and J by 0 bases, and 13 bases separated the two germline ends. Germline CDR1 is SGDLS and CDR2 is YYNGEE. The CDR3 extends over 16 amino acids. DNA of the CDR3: TGTGCCAGCAGCGTTGGGGGTCTCCGTAGCACAGATACGCAGTATTTT. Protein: CASSVGGLRSTDTQYF.

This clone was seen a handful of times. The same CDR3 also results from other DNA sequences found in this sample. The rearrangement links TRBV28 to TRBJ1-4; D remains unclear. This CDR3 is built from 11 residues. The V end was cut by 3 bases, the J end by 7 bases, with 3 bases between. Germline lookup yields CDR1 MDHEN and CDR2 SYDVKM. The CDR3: CASSLPEKLFF. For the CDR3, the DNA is TGTGCCAGCAGTTTGCCTGAAAAACTGTTTTTT.

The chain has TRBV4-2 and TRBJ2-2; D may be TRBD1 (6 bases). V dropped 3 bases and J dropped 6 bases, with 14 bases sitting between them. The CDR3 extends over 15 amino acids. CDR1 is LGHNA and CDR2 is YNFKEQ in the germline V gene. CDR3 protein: CASSHERGIAGELFF. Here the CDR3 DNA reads TGTGCCAGCAGCCATGAGAGGGGGATCGCCGGGGAGCTGTTTTTT.

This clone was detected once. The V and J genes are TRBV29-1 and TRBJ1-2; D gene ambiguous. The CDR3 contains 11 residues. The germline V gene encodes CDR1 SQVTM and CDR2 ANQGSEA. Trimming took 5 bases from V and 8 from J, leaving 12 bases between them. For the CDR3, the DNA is TGCAGCGTTAGCGGGAGGGAGGGCTACACCTTC. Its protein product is CSVSGREGYTF.

The CDR3 loop reads CASSIIPGQGRTDTQYF. For the CDR3, the DNA is TGTGCCAGTAGTATAATACCGGGACAGGGGCGTACAGATACGCAGTATTTT. V is TRBV19 and J is TRBJ2-3; TRBD1 matches at 10 bases. V gave up 2 bases and J gave up 3 bases; unmatched junction bases: 8. Germline lookup yields CDR1 LNHDA and CDR2 SQIVND (reference sequence). The CDR3 covers 17 residues.

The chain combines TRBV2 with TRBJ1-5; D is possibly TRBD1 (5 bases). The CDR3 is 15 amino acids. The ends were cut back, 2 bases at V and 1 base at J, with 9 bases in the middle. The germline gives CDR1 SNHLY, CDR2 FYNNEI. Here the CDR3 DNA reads TGTGCCAGCAGTGAATTGGGGGGAAGCAATCAGCCCCAGCATTTT. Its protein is CASSELGGSNQPQHF.

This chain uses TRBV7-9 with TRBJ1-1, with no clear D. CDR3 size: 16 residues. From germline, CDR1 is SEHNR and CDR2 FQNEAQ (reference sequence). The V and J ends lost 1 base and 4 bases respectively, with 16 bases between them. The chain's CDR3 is CASSLGSPVAGTEAFF. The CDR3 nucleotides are TGTGCCAGCAGCTTAGGGTCCCCGGTCGCGGGCACTGAAGCTTTCTTT. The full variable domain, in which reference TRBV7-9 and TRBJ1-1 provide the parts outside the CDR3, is DTGVSQNPRHKITKRGQNVTFRCDPISEHNRLYWYRQTLGQGPEFLTYFQNEAQLEKSRLLSDRFSAERPKGSFSTLEIQRTEQGDSAMYLCASSLGSPVAGTEAFFGQGTRLTVV.

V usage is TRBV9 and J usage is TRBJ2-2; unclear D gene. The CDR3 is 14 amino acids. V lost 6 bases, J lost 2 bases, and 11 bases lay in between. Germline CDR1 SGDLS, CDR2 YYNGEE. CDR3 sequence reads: CASTNQKNTGELFF. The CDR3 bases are TGTGCCAGCACCAATCAGAAAAACACCGGGGAGCTGTTTTTT.